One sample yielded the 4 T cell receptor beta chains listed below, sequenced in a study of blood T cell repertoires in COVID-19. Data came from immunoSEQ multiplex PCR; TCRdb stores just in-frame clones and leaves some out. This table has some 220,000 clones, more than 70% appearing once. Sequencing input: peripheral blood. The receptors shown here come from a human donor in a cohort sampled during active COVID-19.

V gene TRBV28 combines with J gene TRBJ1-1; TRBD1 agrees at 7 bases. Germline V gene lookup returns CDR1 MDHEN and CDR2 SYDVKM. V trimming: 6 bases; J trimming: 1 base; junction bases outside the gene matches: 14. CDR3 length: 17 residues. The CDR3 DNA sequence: TGTGCCAGCAGGGGGATGACAGGGAAGAGTGGGAACACTGAAGCTTTCTTT. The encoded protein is CASRGMTGKSGNTEAFF.

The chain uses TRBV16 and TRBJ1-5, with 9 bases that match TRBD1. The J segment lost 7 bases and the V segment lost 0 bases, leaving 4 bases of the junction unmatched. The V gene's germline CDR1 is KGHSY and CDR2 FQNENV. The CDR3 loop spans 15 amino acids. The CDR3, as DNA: TGTGCCAGCAGCCAATCGAGGACAGGGGCACAGCCCCAGCATTTT. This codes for CASSQSRTGAQPQHF.

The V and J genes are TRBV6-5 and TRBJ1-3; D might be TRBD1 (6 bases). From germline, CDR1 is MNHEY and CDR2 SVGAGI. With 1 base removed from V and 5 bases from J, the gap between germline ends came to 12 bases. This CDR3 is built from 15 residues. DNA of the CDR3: TGTGCCAGCAGTTACTTGGCAACAGGGAGAAACACCATATATTTT. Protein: CASSYLATGRNTIYF.

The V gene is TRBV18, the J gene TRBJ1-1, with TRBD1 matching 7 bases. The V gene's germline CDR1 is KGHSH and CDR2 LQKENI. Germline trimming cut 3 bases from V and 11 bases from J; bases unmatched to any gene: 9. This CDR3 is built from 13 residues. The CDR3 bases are TGTGCCAGCTCACCCGACAGGGCTGTTGAGGCTTTCTTT. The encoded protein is CASSPDRAVEAFF.